The clone carrying this T cell receptor (beta chain) has more than one count but fewer than ten. This specimen belongs to a study of shared clonotypes between healthy human individuals. Assay execution proceeded at the deep level. PCR replicates performed on unsorted PBMC used roughly 320 ng DNA, around 28,000 T cell genomes. Authors' methods: From ImmunoSEQ came sequences covering only the junction and carrying no quality scores, so filtering differed. Here immunoSEQ multiplex PCR was the method, and the copy in TCRdb shows in-frame clones only, minus some. V and J calls and clone size are given by that table; D and trimming were obtained from the DNA. The data hold hundreds of thousands of clones, with 79% observed a single time. The CDR3 is 13 residues long. Germline V gives CDR1 LGHNA, CDR2 YSLEER. Trimming took off 3 bases at V and 6 bases at J, with 12 bases between the two ends.

Sequenced material: PBMCs. The V and J genes are TRBV4-3 and TRBJ2-7; D ambiguous. The TCR comes from a woman in her thirties or forties in good health. Some clones in this sample may be carry-over from other donors' samples. The CDR3 DNA sequence: TGCGCCAGCAGCCATACTTGGCCGGGCGAGCAGTACTTC. Protein sequence: CASSHTWPGEQYF.